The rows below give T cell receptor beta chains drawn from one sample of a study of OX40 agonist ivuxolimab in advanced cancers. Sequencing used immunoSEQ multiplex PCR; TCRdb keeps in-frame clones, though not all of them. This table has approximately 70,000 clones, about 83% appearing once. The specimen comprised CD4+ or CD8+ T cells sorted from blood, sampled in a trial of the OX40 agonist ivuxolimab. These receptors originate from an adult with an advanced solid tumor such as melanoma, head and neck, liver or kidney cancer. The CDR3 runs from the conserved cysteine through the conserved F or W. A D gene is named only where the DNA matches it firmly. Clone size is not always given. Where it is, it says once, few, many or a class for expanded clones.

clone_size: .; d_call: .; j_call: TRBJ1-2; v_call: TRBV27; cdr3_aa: CASSFRDPGPYGYTF; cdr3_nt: TGTGCCAGCAGTTTCCGGGACCCTGGGCCCTATGGCTACACCTTC
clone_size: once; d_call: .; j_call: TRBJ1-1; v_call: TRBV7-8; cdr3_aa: CASGVGVANTEAFF; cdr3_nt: TGTGCCAGCGGGGTGGGGGTGGCAAACACTGAAGCTTTCTTT
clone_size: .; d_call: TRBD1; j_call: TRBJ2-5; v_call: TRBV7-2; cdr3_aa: CASSLGQGASKTQYF; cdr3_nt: TGTGCCAGCAGCTTAGGACAGGGGGCGTCCAAGACCCAGTACTTC
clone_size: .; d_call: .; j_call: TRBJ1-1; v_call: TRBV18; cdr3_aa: CASSPANTEAFF; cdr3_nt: TGTGCCAGCTCACCAGCGAACACTGAAGCTTTCTTT
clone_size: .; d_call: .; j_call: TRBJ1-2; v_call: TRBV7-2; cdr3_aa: CASSPGTRYGYTF; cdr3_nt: TGTGCCAGCAGCCCCGGGACCCGCTATGGCTACACCTTC
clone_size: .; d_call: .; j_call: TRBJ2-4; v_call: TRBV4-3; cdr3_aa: CASSQVVGNIQYF; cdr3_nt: TGCGCCAGCAGCCAGGTTGTGGGAAACATTCAGTACTTC
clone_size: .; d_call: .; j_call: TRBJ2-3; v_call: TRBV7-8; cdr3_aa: CASILGGGVTDTQYF; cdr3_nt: TGTGCCAGCATATTAGGGGGGGGCGTTACAGATACGCAGTATTTT
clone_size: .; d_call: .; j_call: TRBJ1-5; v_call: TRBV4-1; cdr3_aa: CASSGVGSQQPQHF; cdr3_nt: TGCGCCAGCAGCGGGGTAGGATCACAACAGCCCCAGCATTTT
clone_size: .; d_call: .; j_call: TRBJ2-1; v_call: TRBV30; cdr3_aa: CAWKEGPSYNEQFF; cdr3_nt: TGTGCCTGGAAAGAGGGACCCTCCTACAATGAGCAGTTCTTC
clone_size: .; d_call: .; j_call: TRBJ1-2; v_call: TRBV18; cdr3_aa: CASSPSGFGYTF; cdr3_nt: TGTGCCAGCTCACCTTCGGGGTTCGGCTACACCTTC
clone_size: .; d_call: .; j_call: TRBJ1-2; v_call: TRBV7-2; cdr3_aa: CASSLGQKIYGYTF; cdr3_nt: TGTGCCAGCAGCTTAGGACAGAAAATTTATGGCTACACCTTC
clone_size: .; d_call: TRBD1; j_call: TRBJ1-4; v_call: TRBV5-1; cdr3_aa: CASSLGTGVNEKLFF; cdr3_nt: TGCGCCAGCAGCTTGGGGACAGGTGTTAATGAAAAACTGTTTTTT
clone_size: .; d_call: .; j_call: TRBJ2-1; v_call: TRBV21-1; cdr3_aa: CARGHRGLVYNEQFF; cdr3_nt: TGTGCCAGGGGACACAGGGGGCTTGTCTACAATGAGCAGTTCTTC
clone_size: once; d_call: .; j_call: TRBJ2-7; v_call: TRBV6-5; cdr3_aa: CASTPGEAGTYEQYF; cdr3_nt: TGTGCCAGCACCCCAGGGGAAGCGGGAACCTACGAGCAGTACTTC
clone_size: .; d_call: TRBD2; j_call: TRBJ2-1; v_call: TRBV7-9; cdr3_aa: CASSLGLAAFNNEQFF; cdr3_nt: TGTGCCAGCAGCTTGGGACTAGCGGCATTTAACAATGAGCAGTTCTTC
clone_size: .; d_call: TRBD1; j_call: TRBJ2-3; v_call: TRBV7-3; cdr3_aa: CASSFLTGIGLDTQYF; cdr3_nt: TGTGCCAGCAGCTTCTTGACAGGGATAGGGTTGGATACGCAGTATTTT
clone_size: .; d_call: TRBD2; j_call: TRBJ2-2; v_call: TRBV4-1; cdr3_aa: CASSPGLGGTGELFF; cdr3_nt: TGCGCCAGCAGCCCGGGGCTGGGAGGGACCGGGGAGCTGTTTTTT
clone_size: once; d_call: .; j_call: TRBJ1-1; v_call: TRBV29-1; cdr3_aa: CSVGALQANTEAFF; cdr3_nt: TGCAGCGTTGGGGCCCTACAGGCGAACACTGAAGCTTTCTTT
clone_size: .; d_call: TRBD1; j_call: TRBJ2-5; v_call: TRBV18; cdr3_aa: CASSPTGQGAGETQYF; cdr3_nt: TGTGCCAGCTCACCAACGGGACAGGGGGCAGGGGAGACCCAGTACTTC
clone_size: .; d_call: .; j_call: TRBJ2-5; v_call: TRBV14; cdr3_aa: CASSQVKQGIETQYF; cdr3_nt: TGTGCCAGCAGCCAAGTTAAACAGGGTATAGAGACCCAGTACTTC
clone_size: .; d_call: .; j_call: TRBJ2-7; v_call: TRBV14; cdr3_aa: CASSQAGTSPYEQYF; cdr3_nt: TGTGCCAGCAGCCAAGCGGGGACAAGTCCCTACGAGCAGTACTTC
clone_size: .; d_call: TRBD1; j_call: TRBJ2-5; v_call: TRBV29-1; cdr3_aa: CTAQWGQGRETQYF; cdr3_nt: TGCACCGCCCAATGGGGACAGGGGCGGGAGACCCAGTACTTC
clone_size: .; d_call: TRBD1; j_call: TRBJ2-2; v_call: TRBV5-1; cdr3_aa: CASSLTGGPSTGELFF; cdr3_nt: TGCGCCAGCAGTCTTACAGGGGGGCCCTCGACCGGGGAGCTGTTTTTT
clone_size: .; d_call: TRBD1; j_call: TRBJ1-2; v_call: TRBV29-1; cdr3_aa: CSLGPGQGNYGYTF; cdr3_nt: TGCAGCCTCGGACCGGGACAGGGGAACTATGGCTACACCTTC
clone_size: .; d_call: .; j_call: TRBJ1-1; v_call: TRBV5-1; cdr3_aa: CASSLTGERNTEAFF; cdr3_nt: TGCGCCAGCAGCTTGACCGGGGAGAGGAACACTGAAGCTTTCTTT
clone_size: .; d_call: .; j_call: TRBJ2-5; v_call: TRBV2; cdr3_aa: CASSEGPGGRQETQYF; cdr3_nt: TGTGCCAGCAGTGAGGGGCCCGGGGGAAGACAAGAGACCCAGTACTTC